This TCR beta chain is from a study of metastatic and nonmetastatic thyroid tumors. Across the whole study: Malignant thyroid and benign thyroid patients provided blood and tumor or nodule tissue whose repertoires were compared.

All patients were treatment-naive before thyroid surgery. This clone was counted at least ten times. Its antigen is currently unknown. The study, taken as a whole, reports: Across blood and tumor, TCR beta diversity in malignant thyroid tumors was reportedly significantly higher than in benign nodules.

Original methodology: The study took CDR3 differences across clinicopathological groups and made a distant-metastasis classifier for papillary thyroid cancer from them. Using MiXCR, TCRdb re-called clones from the PCR reads. The V and J calls, along with clone size, are taken from TCRdb and not from the paper's own processing. The sample records tens of thousands of clones, 20% being singletons. Deletions cut 0 bases from V and 0 bases from J, with 9 bases between. The CDR3 loop spans 15 amino acids. Per germline, CDR1 SGDLS and CDR2 YYNGEE. The specimen sequenced was adjacent normal tissue. This rearrangement joins TRBV9 to TRBJ1-1; the D gene is possibly TRBD1 (6 bases). This TCR came from a female donor with papillary thyroid cancer or a benign thyroid nodule (not recorded which). Some clones in this sample may be carry-over from other donors' samples. CDR3 DNA sequence: TGTGCCAGCAGCGTAGGTGGGGGGCTGAACACTGAAGCTTTCTTT. It translates to CASSVGGGLNTEAFF. Supplemented by reference TRBV9 and TRBJ1-1, the full variable domain reads DSGVTQTPKHLITATGQRVTLRCSPRSGDLSVYWYQQSLDQGLQFLIQYYNGEERAKGNILERFSAQQFPDLHSELNLSSLELGDSALYFCASSVGGGLNTEAFFGQGTRLTVV.